This T cell receptor beta chain was sequenced for a study of shared clonotypes between healthy human individuals. The CDR3 length is 14 residues. CDR1 and CDR2 from the germline V gene are LNHDA and SQIVND (reference sequence). V was clipped by 8 bases and J by 4 bases; unmatched bases: 4. Sorted-subset replicate PCRs used around 200 ng of genomic DNA. This amount corresponded to 30,000 to 35,000 T cell genomes. Here immunoSEQ multiplex PCR was the method, and the copy in TCRdb shows in-frame clones only, minus some. The repertoire has 1.4 million or so clones, 98% of them found once; the top ten carry approximately 0.38%. Partitioning of CD4+ cells yielded a CD45RA+ naive subset and a CD45RA-negative memory subset.

The sequence was obtained from a man under 40 in good health. The sample was naive CD4+ T cells sorted from blood. Noted subset: CD45RA+ positively selected. The V gene is TRBV19, the J gene TRBJ2-3, with 12 bases that match TRBD2. The chain's CDR3 is CASSTSGSSDTQYF. The CDR3, as DNA: TGTGCCAGTTCGACTAGCGGGAGCTCAGATACGCAGTATTTT.